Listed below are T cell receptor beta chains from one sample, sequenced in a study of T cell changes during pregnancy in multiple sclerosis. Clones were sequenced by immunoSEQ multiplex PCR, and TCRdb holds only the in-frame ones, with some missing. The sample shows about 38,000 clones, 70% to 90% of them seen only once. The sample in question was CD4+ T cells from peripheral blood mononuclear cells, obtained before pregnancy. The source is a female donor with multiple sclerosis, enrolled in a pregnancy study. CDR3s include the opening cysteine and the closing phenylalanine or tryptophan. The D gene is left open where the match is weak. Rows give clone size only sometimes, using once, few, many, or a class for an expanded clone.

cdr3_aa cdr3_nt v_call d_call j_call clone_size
CAISTIRDSTNYGYTF TGTGCCATCAGCACAATCCGGGACAGTACCAACTATGGCTACACCTTC TRBV10-3 TRBD1 TRBJ1-2 NA
CAIKQGGLAGALNEQFF TGTGCCATTAAGCAAGGCGGACTAGCGGGGGCTCTCAATGAGCAGTTCTTC TRBV7-3 TRBD2 TRBJ2-1 NA
CASSYEGDNSPLHF TGTGCCAGCAGTTACGAGGGGGATAATTCACCCCTCCACTTT TRBV6-5 NA TRBJ1-6 few
CASSQAQAGGPEETQYF TGCGCCAGCAGCCAAGCCCAAGCGGGGGGGCCGGAAGAGACCCAGTACTTC TRBV5-4 TRBD2 TRBJ2-5 NA
CASSPTNSNQPQHF TGTGCCAGCAGCCCTACTAATAGCAATCAGCCCCAGCATTTT TRBV11-2 NA TRBJ1-5 NA
CASRPDGGSNQPQHF TGCGCCAGCAGACCGGACGGGGGAAGCAATCAGCCCCAGCATTTT TRBV5-1 NA TRBJ1-5 NA
CASSLQGGNTEAFF TGTGCCAGCAGCTTACAGGGAGGGAACACTGAAGCTTTCTTT TRBV7-9 NA TRBJ1-1 few
CAISRDISYEQYF TGTGCCATCAGCCGGGACATCTCCTACGAGCAGTACTTC TRBV6-5 NA TRBJ2-7 NA
CASSLGDFYNEQFF TGCGCCAGCAGCTTGGGGGACTTTTACAATGAGCAGTTCTTC TRBV5-1 NA TRBJ2-1 NA
CASSGGLAGGPGETQYF TGTGCCAGTAGTGGCGGCCTAGCGGGGGGGCCCGGAGAGACCCAGTACTTC TRBV19 TRBD2 TRBJ2-5 NA
CASSYTTNEKLFF TGCGCCAGCAGCTACACAACTAATGAAAAACTGTTTTTT TRBV5-1 NA TRBJ1-4 NA